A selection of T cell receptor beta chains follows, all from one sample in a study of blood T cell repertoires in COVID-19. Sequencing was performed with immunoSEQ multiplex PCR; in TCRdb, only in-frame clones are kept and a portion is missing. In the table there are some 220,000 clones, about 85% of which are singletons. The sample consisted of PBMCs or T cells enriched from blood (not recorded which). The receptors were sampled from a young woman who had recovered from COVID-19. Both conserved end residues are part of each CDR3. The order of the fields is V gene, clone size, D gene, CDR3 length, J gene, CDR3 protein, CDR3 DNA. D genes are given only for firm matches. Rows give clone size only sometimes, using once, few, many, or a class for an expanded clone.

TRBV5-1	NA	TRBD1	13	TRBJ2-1	CASSRTGVDEQFF	TGCGCCAGCAGCCGGACAGGGGTTGATGAGCAGTTCTTC
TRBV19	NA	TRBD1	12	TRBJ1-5	CASVQGNQPQHF	TGTGCCAGCGTACAGGGGAATCAGCCCCAGCATTTT
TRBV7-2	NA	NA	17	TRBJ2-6	CASSLEGGNSGANVLTF	TGTGCCAGCAGCTTAGAGGGCGGGAACTCTGGGGCCAACGTCCTGACTTTC
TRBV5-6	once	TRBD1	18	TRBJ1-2	CASSEVLDRGRANYGYTF	TGTGCCAGCAGCGAAGTGCTCGACAGGGGGAGAGCTAACTATGGCTACACCTTC
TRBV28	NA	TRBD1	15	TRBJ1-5	CASSVLRDRVQPQHF	TGTGCCAGCAGTGTCCTCCGGGACAGGGTACAGCCCCAGCATTTT
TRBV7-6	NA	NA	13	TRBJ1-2	CASSFTGNYGYTF	TGTGCCAGCAGCTTTACAGGAAACTATGGCTACACCTTC
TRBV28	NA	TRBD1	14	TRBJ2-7	CASSPGTGSYEQYF	TGTGCCAGCAGCCCTGGGACAGGGAGTTACGAGCAGTACTTC
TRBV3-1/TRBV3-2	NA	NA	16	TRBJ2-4	CASSQERGFAKNIQYF	TGTGCCAGCAGCCAAGAAAGGGGATTTGCCAAAAACATTCAGTACTTC
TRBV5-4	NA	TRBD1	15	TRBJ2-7	CASSSDETGAYEQYF	TGTGCCAGCAGCAGTGACGAGACAGGGGCCTACGAGCAGTACTTC
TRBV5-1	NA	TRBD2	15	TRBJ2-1	CASSLSGGVYNEQFF	TGCGCCAGCAGCCTTAGCGGGGGGGTATACAATGAGCAGTTCTTC
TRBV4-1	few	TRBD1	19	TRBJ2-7	CASSRSTAQQGIRSYEQYF	TGCGCCAGCAGCCGCTCTACAGCTCAACAGGGGATTCGCTCCTACGAGCAGTACTTC
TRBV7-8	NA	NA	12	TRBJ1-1	CASSPLNTEAFF	TGTGCCAGCTCTCCTCTGAACACTGAAGCTTTCTTT
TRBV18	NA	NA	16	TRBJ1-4	CASSATPTEANEKLFF	TGTGCCAGCTCAGCCACGCCGACGGAGGCCAACGAAAAACTGTTTTTT
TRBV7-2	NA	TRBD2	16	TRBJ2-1	CASSTRVAGGNNEQFF	TGTGCCAGCAGCACCCGGGTAGCGGGGGGCAACAATGAGCAGTTCTTC
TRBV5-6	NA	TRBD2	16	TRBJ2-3	CASSVSGGGLSDTQYF	TGTGCCAGCAGCGTATCTGGCGGGGGATTGTCAGATACGCAGTATTTT
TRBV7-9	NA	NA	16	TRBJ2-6	CAGRRQGGGGANVLTF	TGTGCCGGGCGACGACAGGGAGGAGGTGGGGCCAACGTCCTGACTTTC
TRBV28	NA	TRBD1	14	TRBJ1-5	CASSFLTGGQPQHF	TGTGCCAGCAGTTTCCTAACAGGGGGCCAGCCCCAGCATTTT
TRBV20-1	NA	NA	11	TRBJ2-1	CSARRVFEQFF	TGCAGTGCTAGGAGGGTTTTTGAGCAGTTCTTC
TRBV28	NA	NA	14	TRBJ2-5	CASSLSQGQETQYF	TGTGCCAGCAGTTTATCCCAGGGACAAGAGACCCAGTACTTC
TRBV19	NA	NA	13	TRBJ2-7	CASSDIGGYEQYF	TGTGCCAGTAGCGATATAGGGGGCTACGAGCAGTACTTC
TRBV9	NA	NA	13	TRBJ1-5	CASGGGPNQPQHF	TGTGCCAGCGGGGGAGGGCCCAATCAGCCCCAGCATTTT
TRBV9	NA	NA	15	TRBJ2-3	CASSTRQGGTDTQYF	TGTGCCAGCAGCACTCGACAGGGAGGAACAGATACGCAGTATTTT
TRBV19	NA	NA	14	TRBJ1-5	CASSIAPSNQPQHF	TGTGCCAGTAGTATAGCCCCCTCCAATCAGCCCCAGCATTTT
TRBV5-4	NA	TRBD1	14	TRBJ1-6	CASSPGQGGSPLHF	TGTGCCAGCAGCCCAGGACAGGGAGGCTCACCCCTCCACTTT
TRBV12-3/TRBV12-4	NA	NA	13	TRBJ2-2	CASSIINTGELFF	TGTGCCAGCAGCATCATTAACACCGGGGAGCTGTTTTTT
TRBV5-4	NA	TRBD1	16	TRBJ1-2	CASSLAPNDRAGGYTF	TGTGCCAGCAGCTTGGCCCCCAACGACAGGGCTGGGGGCTACACCTTC
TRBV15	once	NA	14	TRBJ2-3	CATSRDTATDTQYF	TGTGCCACCAGCAGAGACACAGCCACAGATACGCAGTATTTT
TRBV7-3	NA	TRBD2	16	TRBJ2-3	CASSLTPLAVTDTQYF	TGTGCCAGCAGCTTAACCCCACTAGCGGTCACAGATACGCAGTATTTT
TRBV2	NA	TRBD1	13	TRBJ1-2	CASREDRVGGYTF	TGTGCCAGCAGAGAGGACAGGGTGGGCGGCTACACCTTC
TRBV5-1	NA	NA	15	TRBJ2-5	CASSLRGSSQETQYF	TGCGCCAGCAGCTTGAGGGGATCTTCCCAAGAGACCCAGTACTTC
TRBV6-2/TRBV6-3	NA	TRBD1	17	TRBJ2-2	CASSYSTGGRSPGELFF	TGTGCCAGCAGTTATTCAACAGGGGGGCGCAGTCCCGGGGAGCTGTTTTTT
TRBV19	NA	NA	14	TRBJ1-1	CASSMDTMNTEAFF	TGTGCCAGTAGTATGGACACTATGAACACTGAAGCTTTCTTT
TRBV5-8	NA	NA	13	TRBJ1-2	CASTPGTLYGYTF	TGTGCCAGCACCCCAGGGACACTGTATGGCTACACCTTC
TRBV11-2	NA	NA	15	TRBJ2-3	CASSRSWDSTDTQYF	TGTGCCAGCAGCCGCAGTTGGGACTCCACAGATACGCAGTATTTT
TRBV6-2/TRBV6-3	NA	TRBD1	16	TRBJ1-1	CASSYGTGRGGTEAFF	TGTGCCAGCAGTTACGGGACAGGCAGGGGGGGCACTGAAGCTTTCTTT
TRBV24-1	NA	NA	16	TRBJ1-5	CATSDLVFGGGQPQHF	TGTGCCACCAGTGATTTGGTCTTCGGGGGTGGGCAGCCCCAGCATTTT
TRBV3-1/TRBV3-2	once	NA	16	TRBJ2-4	CASSQVTVIAKNIQYF	TGTGCCAGCAGCCAAGTTACAGTCATAGCCAAAAACATTCAGTACTTC
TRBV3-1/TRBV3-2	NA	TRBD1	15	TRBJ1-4	CASSPGTGLDEKLFF	TGTGCCAGCAGCCCCGGGACAGGGTTAGATGAAAAACTGTTTTTT
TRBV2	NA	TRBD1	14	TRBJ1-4	CASSGQGDNEKLFF	TGTGCCAGCAGTGGACAGGGGGACAATGAAAAACTGTTTTTT
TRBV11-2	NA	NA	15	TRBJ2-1	CASSLDEQIYNEQFF	TGTGCCAGCAGCTTAGACGAACAGATCTACAATGAGCAGTTCTTC